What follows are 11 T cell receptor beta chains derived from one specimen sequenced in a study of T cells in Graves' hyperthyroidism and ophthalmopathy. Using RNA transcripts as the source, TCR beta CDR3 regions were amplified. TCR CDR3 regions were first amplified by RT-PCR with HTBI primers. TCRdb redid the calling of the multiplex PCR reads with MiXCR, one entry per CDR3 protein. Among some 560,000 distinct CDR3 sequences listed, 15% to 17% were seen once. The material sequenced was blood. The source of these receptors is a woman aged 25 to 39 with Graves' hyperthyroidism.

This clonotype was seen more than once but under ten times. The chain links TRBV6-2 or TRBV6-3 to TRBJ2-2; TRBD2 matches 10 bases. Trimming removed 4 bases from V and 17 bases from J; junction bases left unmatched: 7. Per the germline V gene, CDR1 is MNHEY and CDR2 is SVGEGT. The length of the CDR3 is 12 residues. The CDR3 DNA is TGTGCCAGCAGTTTCCGACTAGCGGGTGTCTTTTTT. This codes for CASSFRLAGVFF.

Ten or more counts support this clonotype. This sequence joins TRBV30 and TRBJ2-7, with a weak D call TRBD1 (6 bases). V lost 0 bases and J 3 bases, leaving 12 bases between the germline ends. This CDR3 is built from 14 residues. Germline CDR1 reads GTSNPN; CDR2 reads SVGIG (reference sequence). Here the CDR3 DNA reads TGTGCCTGGAGTGTAGGGACAAGGGGCTACGAGCAGTACTTC. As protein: CAWSVGTRGYEQYF.

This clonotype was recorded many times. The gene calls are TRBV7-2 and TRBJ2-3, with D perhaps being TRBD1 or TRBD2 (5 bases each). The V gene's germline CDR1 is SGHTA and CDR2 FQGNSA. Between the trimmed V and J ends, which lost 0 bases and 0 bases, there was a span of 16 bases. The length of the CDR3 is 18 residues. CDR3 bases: TGTGCCAGCAGCTTAGCACGCCAGGGCGGACTGAGCACAGATACGCAGTATTTT. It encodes CASSLARQGGLSTDTQYF.

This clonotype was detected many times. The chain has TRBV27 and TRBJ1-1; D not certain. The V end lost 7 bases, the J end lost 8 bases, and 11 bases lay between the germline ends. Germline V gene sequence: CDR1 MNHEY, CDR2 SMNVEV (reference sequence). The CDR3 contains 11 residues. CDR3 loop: CASTSRGEAFF. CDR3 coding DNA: TGTGCCAGCACCTCCCGGGGAGAAGCTTTCTTT.

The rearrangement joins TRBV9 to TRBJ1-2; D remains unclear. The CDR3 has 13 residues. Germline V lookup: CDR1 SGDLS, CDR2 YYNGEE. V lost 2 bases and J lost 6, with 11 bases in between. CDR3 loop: CASSVPGRHGYTF. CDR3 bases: TGTGCCAGCAGCGTTCCGGGAAGGCATGGCTACACCTTC. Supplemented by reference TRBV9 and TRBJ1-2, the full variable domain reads DSGVTQTPKHLITATGQRVTLRCSPRSGDLSVYWYQQSLDQGLQFLIQYYNGEERAKGNILERFSAQQFPDLHSELNLSSLELGDSALYFCASSVPGRHGYTFGSGTRLTVV.

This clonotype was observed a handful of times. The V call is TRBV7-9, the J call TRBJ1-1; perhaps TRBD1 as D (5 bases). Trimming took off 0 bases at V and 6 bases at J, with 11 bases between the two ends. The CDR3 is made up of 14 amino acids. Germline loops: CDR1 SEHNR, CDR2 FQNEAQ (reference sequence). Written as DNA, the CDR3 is TGTGCCAGCAGCTTAGCCAGGGAGTACTCTGAAGCTTTCTTT. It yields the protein CASSLAREYSEAFF.

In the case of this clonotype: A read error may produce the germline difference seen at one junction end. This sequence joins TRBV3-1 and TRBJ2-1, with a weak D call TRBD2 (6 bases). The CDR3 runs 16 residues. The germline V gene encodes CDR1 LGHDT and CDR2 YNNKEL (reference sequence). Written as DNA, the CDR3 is TGTGCCAGCGGCCACAGACTAGAAAGCTCCTACAATGAGCAGTTCTTC. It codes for CASGHRLESSYNEQFF.

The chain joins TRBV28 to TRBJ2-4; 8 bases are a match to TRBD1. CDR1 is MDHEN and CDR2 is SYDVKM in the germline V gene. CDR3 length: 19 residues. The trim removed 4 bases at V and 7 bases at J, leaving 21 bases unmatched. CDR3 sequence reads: CASSSFLIGQGQTANIQYF. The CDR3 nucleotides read TGTGCCAGCAGTTCATTCCTAATCGGACAGGGCCAAACGGCGAACATTCAGTACTTC.

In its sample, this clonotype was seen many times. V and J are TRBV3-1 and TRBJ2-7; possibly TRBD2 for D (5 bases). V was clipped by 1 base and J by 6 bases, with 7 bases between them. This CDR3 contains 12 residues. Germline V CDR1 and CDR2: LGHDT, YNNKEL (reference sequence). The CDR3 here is CASSQGTSEQYF. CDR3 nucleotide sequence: TGTGCCAGCAGCCAAGGCACTAGCGAGCAGTACTTC.

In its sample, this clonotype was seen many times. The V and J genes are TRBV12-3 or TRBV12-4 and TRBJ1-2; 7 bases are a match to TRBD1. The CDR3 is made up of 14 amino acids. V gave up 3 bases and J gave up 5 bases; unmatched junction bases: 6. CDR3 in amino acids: CASSFPGQTYGYTF. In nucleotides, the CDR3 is TGTGCCAGCAGTTTCCCGGGACAGACGTATGGCTACACCTTC.

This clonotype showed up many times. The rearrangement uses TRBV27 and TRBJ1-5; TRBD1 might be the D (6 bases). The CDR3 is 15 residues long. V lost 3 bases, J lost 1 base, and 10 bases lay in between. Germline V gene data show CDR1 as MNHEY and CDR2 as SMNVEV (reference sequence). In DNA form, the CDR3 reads TGTGCCAGCAGTTTCAGTCAGGGGAGCAATCAGCCCCAGCATTTT. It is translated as CASSFSQGSNQPQHF.